This T cell receptor beta chain was sequenced in a study of graft-versus-host responses after intestinal transplantation. On the study more broadly: Recipients had multivisceral, liver-intestinal, or isolated intestinal transplants.

This CDR3 is 13 amino acids long. Germline CDR1 SQVTM, CDR2 ANQGSEA. With 4 bases removed from V and 2 bases from J, the gap between germline ends came to 12 bases. Clones were read by immunoSEQ multiplex PCR, and TCRdb kept only the in-frame ones, dropping some. The data contain about 1,800 clones, about 88% of them singletons. Processing released intraepithelial and lamina propria lymphocytes from the graft tissue. The sequence derives from a human patient who received an intestinal transplant, so some T cells may come from the graft donor. The chain couples TRBV29-1 to TRBJ2-7; D uncertain. Sample: ileum tissue, taken approximately 380 days after intestinal transplantation. CDR3 DNA: TGCAGCGTTGTAAGCCAGCCAACCTACGAGCAGTACTTC. This codes for CSVVSQPTYEQYF.